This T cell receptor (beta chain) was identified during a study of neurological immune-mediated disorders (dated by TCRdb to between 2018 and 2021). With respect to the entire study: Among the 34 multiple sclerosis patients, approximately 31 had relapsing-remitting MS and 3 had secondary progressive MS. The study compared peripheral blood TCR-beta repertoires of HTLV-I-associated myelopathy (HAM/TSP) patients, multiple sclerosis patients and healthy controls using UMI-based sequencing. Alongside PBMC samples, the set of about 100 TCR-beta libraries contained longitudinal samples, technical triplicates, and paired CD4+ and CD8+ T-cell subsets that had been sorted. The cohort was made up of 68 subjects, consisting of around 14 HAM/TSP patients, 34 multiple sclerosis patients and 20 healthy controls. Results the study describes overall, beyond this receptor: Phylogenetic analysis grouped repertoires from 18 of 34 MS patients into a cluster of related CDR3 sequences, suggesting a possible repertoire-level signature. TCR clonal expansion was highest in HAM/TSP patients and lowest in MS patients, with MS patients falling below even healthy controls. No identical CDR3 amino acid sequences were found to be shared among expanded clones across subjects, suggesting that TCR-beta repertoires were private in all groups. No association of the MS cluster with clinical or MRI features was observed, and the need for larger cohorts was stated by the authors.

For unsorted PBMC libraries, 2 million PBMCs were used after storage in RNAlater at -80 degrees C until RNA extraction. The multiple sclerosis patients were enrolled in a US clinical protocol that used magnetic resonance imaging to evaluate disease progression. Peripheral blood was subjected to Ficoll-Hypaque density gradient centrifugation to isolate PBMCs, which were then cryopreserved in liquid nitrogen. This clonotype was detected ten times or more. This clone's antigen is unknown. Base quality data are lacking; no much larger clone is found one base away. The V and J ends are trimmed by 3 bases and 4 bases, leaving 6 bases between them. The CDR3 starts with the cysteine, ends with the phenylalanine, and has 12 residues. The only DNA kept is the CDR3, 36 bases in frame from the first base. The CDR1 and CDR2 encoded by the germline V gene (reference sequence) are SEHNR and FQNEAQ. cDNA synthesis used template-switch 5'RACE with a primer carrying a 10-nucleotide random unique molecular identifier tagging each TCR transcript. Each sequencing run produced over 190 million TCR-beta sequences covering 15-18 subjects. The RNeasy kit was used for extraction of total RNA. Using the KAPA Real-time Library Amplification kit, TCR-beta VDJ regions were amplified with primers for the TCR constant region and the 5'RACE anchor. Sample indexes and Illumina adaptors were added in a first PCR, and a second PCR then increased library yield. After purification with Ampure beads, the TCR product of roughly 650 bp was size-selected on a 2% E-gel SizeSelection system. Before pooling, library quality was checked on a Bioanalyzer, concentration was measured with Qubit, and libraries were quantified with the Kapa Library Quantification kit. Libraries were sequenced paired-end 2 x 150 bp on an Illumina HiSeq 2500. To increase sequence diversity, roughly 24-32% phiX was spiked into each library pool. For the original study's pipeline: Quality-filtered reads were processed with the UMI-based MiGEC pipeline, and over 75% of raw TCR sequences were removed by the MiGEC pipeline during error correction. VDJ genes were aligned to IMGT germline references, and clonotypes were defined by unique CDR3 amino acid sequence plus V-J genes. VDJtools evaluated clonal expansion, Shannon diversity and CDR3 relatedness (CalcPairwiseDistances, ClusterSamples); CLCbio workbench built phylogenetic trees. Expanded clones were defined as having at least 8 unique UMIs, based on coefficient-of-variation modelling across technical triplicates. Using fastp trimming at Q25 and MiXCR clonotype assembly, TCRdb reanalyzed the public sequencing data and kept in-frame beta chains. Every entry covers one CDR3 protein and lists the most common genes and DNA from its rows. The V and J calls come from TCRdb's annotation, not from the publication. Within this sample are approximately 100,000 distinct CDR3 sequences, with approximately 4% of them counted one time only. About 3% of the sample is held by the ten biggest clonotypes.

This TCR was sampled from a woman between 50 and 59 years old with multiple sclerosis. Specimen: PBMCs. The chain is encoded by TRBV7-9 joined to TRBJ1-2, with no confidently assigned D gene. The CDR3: CASSFPAYGYTF. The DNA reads TGTGCCAGCAGCTTCCCGGCCTATGGCTACACCTTC.